This T cell receptor beta chain was recovered during a study of blood T cell repertoires in COVID-19. For the study at large: Spain, Italy and the United States supplied samples that represented acute and convalescent COVID-19. From T cells, B-cell-depleted T cells, or PBMCs came the material, which was cDNA or gDNA.

As handled by the study authors: Scientists estimated how many nucleated cells there were by amplifying reference gene primers. TCRdb's table, derived via immunoSEQ multiplex PCR, lists solely in-frame clones and lacks some. That table gives V, J and clone size, and the DNA gave D and trimming. Of about 81,000 clones detected, about 88% appear once; the ten largest clones hold 9.5% to 15%. The CDR3 loop spans 15 amino acids. J gave up 7 bases and V 4 bases, and 12 bases lay outside the gene matches. Germline V gives CDR1 SGHNT, CDR2 YYREEE (reference sequence). This chain links TRBV5-4 with TRBJ2-7; 9 nucleotides align to TRBD1. Sequences were obtained from peripheral blood. The TCR comes from a man between 65 and 85 years old with active or convalescent COVID-19. CDR3 coding DNA: TGTGCCAGCAGCCTGCCGGGACAGGGAGCTTTGGAGCAGTACTTC. Protein product: CASSLPGQGALEQYF.